This note documents a single T cell receptor (beta chain) sequence. This specimen comes from a study of blood T cell repertoires in COVID-19. Study at large: Sources were T cells, B-cell-depleted T cells, or PBMCs; the material itself was cDNA or gDNA.

Germline lookup yields CDR1 LNHDA and CDR2 SQIVND (reference sequence). This CDR3 is built from 16 residues. The ends were cut back, 7 bases at V and 0 bases at J, with 18 bases in the middle. Seattle's cohort entered during active infection and was followed longitudinally. The repertoire was sequenced with immunoSEQ multiplex PCR; TCRdb's copy has only in-frame clones and lacks some. This table holds around 300,000 clones, approximately 90% found once. The source material was peripheral blood. The TCR comes from a woman between 25 and 40 years old with COVID-19, enrolled during active disease. J is TRBJ1-1 and V is TRBV19; D is unclear. The CDR3 sequence: CASIREASGLNTEAFF. The CDR3 DNA reads as TGTGCCAGTATCCGGGAGGCAAGTGGATTGAACACTGAAGCTTTCTTT.